This T cell receptor beta chain was sequenced in a study of shared clonotypes between healthy human individuals. Study overall: Each donor contributed plates that comprised three CD4 naive, three CD4 memory, two CD8 naive and one CD8 memory.

Data came from immunoSEQ multiplex PCR; TCRdb stores just in-frame clones and leaves some out. The table has around 1.5 million clones, around 98% seen once. Trimming pared 4 bases from V and 5 bases from J, leaving 12 bases between. The CDR3 runs 14 residues. The germline CDR1 and CDR2 sequences are KGHSH and LQKENI. The clonotype originates from a man aged 25-45 years in good health. The material sequenced was naive CD4+ T cells sorted from blood. Subset described: CD45RA+ positively selected. The chain has TRBV18 and TRBJ2-1, with D unresolved. This CDR3 is CASSQDEGDNEQFF. The CDR3 DNA follows: TGTGCCAGCTCACAGGACGAAGGTGACAATGAGCAGTTCTTC.